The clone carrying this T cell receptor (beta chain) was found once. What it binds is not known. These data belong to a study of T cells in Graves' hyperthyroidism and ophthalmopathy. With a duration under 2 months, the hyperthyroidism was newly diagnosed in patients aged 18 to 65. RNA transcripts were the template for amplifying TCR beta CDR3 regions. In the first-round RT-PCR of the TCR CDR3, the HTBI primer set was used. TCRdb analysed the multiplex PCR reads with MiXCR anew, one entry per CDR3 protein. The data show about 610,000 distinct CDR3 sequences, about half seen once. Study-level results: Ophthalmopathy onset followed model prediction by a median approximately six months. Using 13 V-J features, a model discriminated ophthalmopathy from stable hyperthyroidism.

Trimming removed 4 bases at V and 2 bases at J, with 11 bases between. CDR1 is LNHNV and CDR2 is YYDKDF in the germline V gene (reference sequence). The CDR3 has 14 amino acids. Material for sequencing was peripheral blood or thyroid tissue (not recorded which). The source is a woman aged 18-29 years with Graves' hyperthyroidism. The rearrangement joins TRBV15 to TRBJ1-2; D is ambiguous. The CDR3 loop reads CATSTPGRNYGYTF. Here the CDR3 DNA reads TGTGCCACCAGCACTCCCGGACGGAACTATGGCTACACCTTC.